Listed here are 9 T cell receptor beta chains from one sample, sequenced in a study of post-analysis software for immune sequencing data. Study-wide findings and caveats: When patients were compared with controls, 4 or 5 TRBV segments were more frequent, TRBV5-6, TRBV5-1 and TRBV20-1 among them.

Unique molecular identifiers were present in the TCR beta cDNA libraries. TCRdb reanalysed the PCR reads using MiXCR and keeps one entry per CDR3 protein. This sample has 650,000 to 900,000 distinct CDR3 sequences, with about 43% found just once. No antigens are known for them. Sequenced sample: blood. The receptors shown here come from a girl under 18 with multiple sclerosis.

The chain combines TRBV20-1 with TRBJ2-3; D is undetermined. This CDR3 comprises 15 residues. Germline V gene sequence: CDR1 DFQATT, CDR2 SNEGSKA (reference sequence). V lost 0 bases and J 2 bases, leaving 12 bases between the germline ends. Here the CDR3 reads CSARDNRASTDTQYF. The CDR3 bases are TGCAGTGCTAGAGATAATAGGGCCTCCACAGATACGCAGTATTTT.

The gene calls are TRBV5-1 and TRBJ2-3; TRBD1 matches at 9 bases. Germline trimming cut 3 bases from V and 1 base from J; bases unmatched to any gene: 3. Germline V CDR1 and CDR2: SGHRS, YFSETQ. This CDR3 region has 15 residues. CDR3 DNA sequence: TGCGCCAGCAGCTACTGGGACAGGGGCACAGATACGCAGTATTTT. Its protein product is CASSYWDRGTDTQYF.

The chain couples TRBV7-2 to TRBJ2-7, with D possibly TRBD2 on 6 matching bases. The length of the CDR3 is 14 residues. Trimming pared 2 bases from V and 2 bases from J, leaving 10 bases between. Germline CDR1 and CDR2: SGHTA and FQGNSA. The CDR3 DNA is TGTGCCAGCAGCTTATCGGGAGAACCCTACGAGCAGTACTTC. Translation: CASSLSGEPYEQYF.

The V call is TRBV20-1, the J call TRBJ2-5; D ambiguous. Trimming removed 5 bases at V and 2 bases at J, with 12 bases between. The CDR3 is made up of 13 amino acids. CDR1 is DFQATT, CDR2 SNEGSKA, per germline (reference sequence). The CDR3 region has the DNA TGCAGTGCTCGGAGTCGGCATCAAGAGACCCAGTACTTC. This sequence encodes CSARSRHQETQYF.

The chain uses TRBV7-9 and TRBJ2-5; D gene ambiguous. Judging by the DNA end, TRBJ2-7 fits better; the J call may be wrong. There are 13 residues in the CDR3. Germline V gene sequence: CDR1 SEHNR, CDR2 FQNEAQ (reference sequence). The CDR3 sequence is CASSQNSRHEQYF. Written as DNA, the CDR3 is TGTGCCAGCAGCCAAAATTCCCGACACGAGCAGTACTTC.

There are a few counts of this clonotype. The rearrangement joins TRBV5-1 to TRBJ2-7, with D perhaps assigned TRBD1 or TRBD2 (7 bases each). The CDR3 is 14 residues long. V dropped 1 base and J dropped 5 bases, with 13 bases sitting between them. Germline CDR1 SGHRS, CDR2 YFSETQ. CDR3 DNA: TGCGCCAGCAGCTTGCGCAGGGGGGGTCACGAGCAGTACTTC. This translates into CASSLRRGGHEQYF.

The CDR3 bases are TGTGCCAGCAGCCACTACCGGGACCACAACTACGAGCAGTACTTC. This encodes CASSHYRDHNYEQYF. The chain is built from TRBV7-4 and TRBJ2-4; D assignment may be TRBD1 or TRBD2 (5 bases each). The J call could be wrong; TRBJ2-7 is a better fit for the DNA end. The V gene's germline CDR1 is SGHVT and CDR2 SQSDAQ. CDR3 length equals 15 residues.

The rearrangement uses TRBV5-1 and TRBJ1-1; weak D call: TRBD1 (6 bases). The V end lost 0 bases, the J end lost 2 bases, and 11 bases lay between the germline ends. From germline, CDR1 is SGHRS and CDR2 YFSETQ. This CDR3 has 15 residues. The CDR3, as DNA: TGCGCCAGCAGCTTGGCCGCAGGGGCCAACACTGAAGCTTTCTTT. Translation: CASSLAAGANTEAFF.

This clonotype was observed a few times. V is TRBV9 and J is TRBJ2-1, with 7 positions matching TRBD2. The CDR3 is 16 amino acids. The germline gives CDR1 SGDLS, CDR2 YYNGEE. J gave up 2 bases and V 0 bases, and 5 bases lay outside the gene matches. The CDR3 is CASSVGGSSAYNEQFF. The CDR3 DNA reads TGTGCCAGCAGCGTAGGCGGGAGTAGCGCCTACAATGAGCAGTTCTTC. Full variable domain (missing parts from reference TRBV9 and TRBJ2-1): DSGVTQTPKHLITATGQRVTLRCSPRSGDLSVYWYQQSLDQGLQFLIQYYNGEERAKGNILERFSAQQFPDLHSELNLSSLELGDSALYFCASSVGGSSAYNEQFFGPGTRLTVL.